This TCR beta chain was identified during a study of neurological immune-mediated disorders. Findings of the study overall: The absence of shared CDR3 amino acid sequences among expanded clones across subjects suggests private repertoires in all groups.

The germline CDR1 and CDR2 sequences are SGHTS and YDEGEE. CDR3 size: 12 residues. V lost 1 base, J lost 9 bases, and 11 bases lay in between. This clonotype has just a few counts. The antigen is undetermined. Synthesis of cDNA was accomplished via 5'RACE employing 10-nucleotide random UMIs. MiXCR, applied by TCRdb to the 5' RACE reads, yields one record per CDR3 protein. The table has 55,000 or so distinct CDR3 sequences, less than 5% seen once. The receptor was isolated from a man between 50 and 59 years old with multiple sclerosis. Material for sequencing was PBMCs. The chain combines TRBV5-8 with TRBJ2-7; D unclear. The DNA for the CDR3 is TGTGCCAGCAGCTTGCTGGGTTGGGGGCAGTACTTC. It encodes CASSLLGWGQYF.